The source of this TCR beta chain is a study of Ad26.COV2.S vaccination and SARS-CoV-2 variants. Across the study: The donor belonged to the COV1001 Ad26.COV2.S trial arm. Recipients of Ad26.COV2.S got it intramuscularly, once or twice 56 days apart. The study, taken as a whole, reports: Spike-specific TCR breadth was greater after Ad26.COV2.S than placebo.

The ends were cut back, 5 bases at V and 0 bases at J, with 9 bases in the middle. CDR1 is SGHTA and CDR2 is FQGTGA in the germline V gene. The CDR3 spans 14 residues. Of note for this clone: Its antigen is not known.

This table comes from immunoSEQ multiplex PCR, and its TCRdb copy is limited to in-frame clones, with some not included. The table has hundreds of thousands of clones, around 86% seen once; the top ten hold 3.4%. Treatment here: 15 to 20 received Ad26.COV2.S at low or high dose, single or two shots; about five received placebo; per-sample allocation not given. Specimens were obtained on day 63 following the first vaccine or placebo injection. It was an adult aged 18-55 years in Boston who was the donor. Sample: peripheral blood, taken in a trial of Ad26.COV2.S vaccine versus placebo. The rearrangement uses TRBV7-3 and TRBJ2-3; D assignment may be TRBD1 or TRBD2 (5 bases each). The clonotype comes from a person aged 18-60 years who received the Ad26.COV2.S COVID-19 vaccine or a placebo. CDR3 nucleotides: TGTGCCAGCAGCCCGGGGCATAGCACAGATACGCAGTATTTT. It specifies CASSPGHSTDTQYF.